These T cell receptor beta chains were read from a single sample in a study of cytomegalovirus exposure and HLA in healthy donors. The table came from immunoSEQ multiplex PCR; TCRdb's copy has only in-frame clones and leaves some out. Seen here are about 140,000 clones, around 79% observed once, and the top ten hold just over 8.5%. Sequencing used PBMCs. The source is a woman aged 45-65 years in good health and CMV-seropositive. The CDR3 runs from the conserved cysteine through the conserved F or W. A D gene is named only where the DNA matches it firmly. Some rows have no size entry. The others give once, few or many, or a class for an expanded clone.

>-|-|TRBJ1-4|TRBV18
CASSRLTTTNEKLFF
TGTGCCAGCTCACGGTTAACTACAACTAATGAAAAACTGTTTTTT
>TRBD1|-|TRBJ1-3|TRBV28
CASSPMGTGAGNTIYF
TGTGCCAGCAGTCCTATGGGGACAGGGGCTGGAAACACCATATATTTT
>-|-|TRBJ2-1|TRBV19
CASSFDTAYNEQFF
TGTGCCAGTAGTTTTGACACGGCCTACAATGAGCAGTTCTTC
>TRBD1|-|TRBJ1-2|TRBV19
CASCLQGNLNYGYTF
TGTGCCAGTTGCCTACAGGGGAATCTCAACTATGGCTACACCTTC
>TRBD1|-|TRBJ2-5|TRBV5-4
CASSPDRATLQETQYF
TGTGCCAGCAGCCCGGACAGGGCCACCTTACAAGAGACCCAGTACTTC
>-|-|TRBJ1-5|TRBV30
CAWTRGGRGNQPQHF
TGTGCCTGGACAAGGGGGGGCAGAGGCAATCAGCCCCAGCATTTT
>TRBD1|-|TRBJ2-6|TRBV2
CARQTIWDRGPGANVLTF
TGTGCCAGACAAACTATATGGGACAGGGGGCCTGGGGCCAACGTCCTGACTTTC
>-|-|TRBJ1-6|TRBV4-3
CASSQDSAYNSPLHF
TGCGCCAGCAGCCAGGACAGCGCCTATAATTCACCCCTCCACTTT
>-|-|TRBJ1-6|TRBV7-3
CASSLSPGGNSPLHF
TGTGCCAGCAGCCTCAGCCCAGGCGGGAATTCACCCCTCCACTTT
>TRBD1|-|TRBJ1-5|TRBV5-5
CASSWTGNQPQHF
TGTGCCAGCAGCTGGACAGGGAATCAGCCCCAGCATTTT
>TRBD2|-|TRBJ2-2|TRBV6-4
CASSAGGRTTGELFF
TGTGCCAGCAGTGCGGGGGGTAGGACCACCGGGGAGCTGTTTTTT
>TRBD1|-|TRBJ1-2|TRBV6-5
CASNFGQAAGYTF
TGTGCCAGCAATTTCGGACAGGCTGCTGGCTACACCTTC
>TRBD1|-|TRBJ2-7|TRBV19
CASRGDSYEQYF
TGTGCCAGTAGAGGGGACAGCTACGAGCAGTACTTC
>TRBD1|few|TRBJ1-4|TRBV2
CASSDLGTGRIEKLFF
TGTGCCAGCAGTGATCTAGGGACAGGGCGAATAGAAAAACTGTTTTTT
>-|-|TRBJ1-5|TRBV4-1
CASSQTDSSNQPQHF
TGCGCCAGCAGCCAGACGGACAGCTCCAATCAGCCCCAGCATTTT
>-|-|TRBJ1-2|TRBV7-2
CASSLFSQGGYTF
TGTGCCAGCAGCTTATTTTCCCAGGGAGGCTACACCTTC
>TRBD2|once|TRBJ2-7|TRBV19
CASMLTSGGGSEQYF
TGTGCCAGTATGTTGACTAGCGGGGGGGGCAGCGAGCAGTACTTC
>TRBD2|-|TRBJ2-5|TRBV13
CASSLGLAGAETQYF
TGTGCCAGCAGCTTAGGACTAGCGGGGGCGGAGACCCAGTACTTC
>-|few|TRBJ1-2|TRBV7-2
CASSAGQAINYGYTF
TGTGCCAGCAGCGCAGGACAAGCTATCAACTATGGCTACACCTTC
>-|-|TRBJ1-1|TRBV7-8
CASSLVPSMNTEAFF
TGTGCCAGCAGCTTAGTGCCCAGTATGAACACTGAAGCTTTCTTT
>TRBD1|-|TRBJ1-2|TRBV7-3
CASSHGTGGGGYTF
TGTGCCAGCAGCCATGGGACAGGGGGAGGCGGCTACACCTTC
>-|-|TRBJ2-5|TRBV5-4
CASSVETTVETQYF
TGTGCCAGCAGCGTAGAGACAACGGTGGAGACCCAGTACTTC
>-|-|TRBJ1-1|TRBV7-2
CASSLGRTEAFF
TGTGCCAGCAGCTTAGGTCGCACTGAAGCTTTCTTT
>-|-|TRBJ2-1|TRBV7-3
CASSLFLDNEQFF
TGTGCCAGCAGCTTATTTCTTGACAATGAGCAGTTCTTC
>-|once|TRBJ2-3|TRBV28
CASTLPWGGTDTQYF
TGTGCCAGCACCCTGCCCTGGGGGGGCACAGATACGCAGTATTTT
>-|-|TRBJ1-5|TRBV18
CASSGEDQPQHF
TGTGCCAGCTCAGGGGAGGATCAGCCCCAGCATTTT
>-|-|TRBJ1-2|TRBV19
CASNEWGNNYGYTF
TGTGCCAGTAATGAATGGGGCAACAACTATGGCTACACCTTC
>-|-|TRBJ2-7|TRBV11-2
CASSSPWRISYEQYF
TGTGCCAGCAGCTCCCCGTGGAGGATCTCCTACGAGCAGTACTTC
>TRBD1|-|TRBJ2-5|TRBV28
CATTTGKETQYF
TGTGCCACTACGACAGGGAAAGAGACCCAGTACTTC
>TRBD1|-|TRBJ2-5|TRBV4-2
CASSQLRDSGKTQYF
TGTGCCAGCAGCCAGCTCCGGGACAGTGGCAAGACCCAGTACTTC
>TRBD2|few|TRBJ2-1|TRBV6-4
CASSGPGGVDEQFF
TGTGCCAGCAGTGGCCCGGGGGGGGTGGATGAGCAGTTCTTC
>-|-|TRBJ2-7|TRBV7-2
CASSFHGGESSYEQYF
TGTGCCAGCAGCTTCCATGGCGGGGAAAGCTCCTACGAGCAGTACTTC
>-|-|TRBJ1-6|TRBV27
CASRNPGVNGNSPLHF
TGTGCCAGCAGGAACCCGGGAGTAAATGGTAATTCACCCCTCCACTTT